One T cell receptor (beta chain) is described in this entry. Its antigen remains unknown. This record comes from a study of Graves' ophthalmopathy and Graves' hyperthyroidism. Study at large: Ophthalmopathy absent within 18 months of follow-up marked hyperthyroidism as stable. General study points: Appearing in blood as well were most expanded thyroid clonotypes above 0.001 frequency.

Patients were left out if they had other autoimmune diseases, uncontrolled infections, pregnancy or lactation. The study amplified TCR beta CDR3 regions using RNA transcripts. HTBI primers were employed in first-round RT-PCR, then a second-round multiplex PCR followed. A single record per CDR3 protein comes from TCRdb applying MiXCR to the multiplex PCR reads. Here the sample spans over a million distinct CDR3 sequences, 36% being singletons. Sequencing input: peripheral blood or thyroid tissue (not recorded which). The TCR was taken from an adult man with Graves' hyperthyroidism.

The CDR3 DNA follows: TGTGCCAGCAGCCCGATAGGAAGCACAGATACGCAGTATTTT. Translation gives CASSPIGSTDTQYF. The V call is TRBV6-4, the J call TRBJ2-3, with unresolved D. Germline CDR1 reads MRHNA; CDR2 reads SNTAGT. The CDR3 contains 14 residues. V was clipped by 6 bases and J by 0 bases, with 10 bases between them.